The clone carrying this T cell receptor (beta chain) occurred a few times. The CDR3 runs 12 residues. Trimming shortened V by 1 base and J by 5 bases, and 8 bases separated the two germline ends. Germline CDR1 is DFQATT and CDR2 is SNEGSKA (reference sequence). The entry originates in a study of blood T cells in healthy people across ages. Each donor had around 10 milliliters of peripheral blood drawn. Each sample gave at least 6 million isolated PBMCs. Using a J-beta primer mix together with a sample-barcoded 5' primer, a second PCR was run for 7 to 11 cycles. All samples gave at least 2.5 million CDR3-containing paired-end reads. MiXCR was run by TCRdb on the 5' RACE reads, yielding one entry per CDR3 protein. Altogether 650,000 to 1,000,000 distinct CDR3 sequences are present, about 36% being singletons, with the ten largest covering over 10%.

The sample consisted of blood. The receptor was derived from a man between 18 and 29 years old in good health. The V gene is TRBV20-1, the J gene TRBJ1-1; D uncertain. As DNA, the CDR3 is TGCAGTGCTAGAGGAGGAAAAACTGAAGCTTTCTTT. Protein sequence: CSARGGKTEAFF.